Below, one T cell receptor (beta chain) is given with its context. This clonotype has more than one count but fewer than ten. Its antigen specificity is not known. The record has no base qualities; no much larger clone is one base away. Libraries were built with 5' RACE. These reads were obtained on an Illumina HiSeq 2500. A second PCR of 7 to 11 cycles was performed with a sample-barcoded 5' primer and a J-beta primer mix. Each TCR beta cDNA molecule received a unique molecular identifier from a template-switch 5' adaptor carrying 12 random nucleotides. Each sample yielded at least 2.5 million CDR3-containing paired-end reads. First-strand cDNA was synthesized from all RNA with the Mint cDNA synthesis kit, primed by a TRBC-specific oligonucleotide. After uracil-DNA glycosylase treatment, a first 18-cycle PCR used universal primers M1SS and BC2_uni_R on all cDNA. The paper's processing steps were these. For normalization, 1 million high-quality reads were randomly selected from each sample, with every read carrying a distinct molecular identifier. Reads with shared molecular identifiers were discarded instead of being binned into consensus sequences. MiTCR, set to a Q25 quality threshold and the strictest error-elimination algorithm, was used for CDR3 identification, clonotype clustering and error correction. Lower-bound total TCR beta diversity was estimated with a nonparametric unseen species model using Euler transformation. TCRdb cleaned the public reads at Q25 with fastp, built clones with MiXCR and kept in-frame beta chains. Rows merge per CDR3 protein into single entries with the most common DNA and genes. The V and J calls follow TCRdb's processing rather than the paper's. This sample comprises around 1,500,000 distinct CDR3 sequences, approximately 28% of them detected only once. The biggest ten clones account for about 8% of the sample.

Trimming removed 7 bases from V and 6 bases from J; the gene matches leave 7 bases unexplained. The germline V gene gives CDR1 as MNHNS and CDR2 as SASEGT. The CDR3 spans 14 residues, from the cysteine through the phenylalanine. Here the CDR3 DNA is all that survives: 42 bases in frame from base 1. The data were obtained in a study of blood T cells in healthy people across ages (dated by TCRdb to about 2015). Background for the entire study: In model experiments, template switching captured about one uniquely barcoded TCR beta cDNA molecule for every two T cells. To track age-related changes in TCR beta repertoire diversity, the study relied on deep sequencing normalized with unique cDNA molecular identifiers. Four age groups were formed from the donors: young (average approximately 17 years), middle-aged (approximately 41), aged (about 62) and long-lived (roughly 88). To avoid experimental bias, donors of different ages were randomly spread across the sequencing lanes. For two donors (one aged 18 to 29 and one aged 80 or older), the study analyzed two additional independent replicas of 1 million unique cDNA reads from the same blood draw. Overall results and qualifications from the work: Compared with the aged group, the long-lived group had more naive CD4+ T cells, fewer expanded clones and increased TCR diversity, a pattern suggesting age selection. Estimates of total diversity from one million sequenced T cells were regarded as lower bounds and underestimates. Because profiling used bulk unsorted PBMCs, naive and antigen-experienced compartments could not be compared conclusively. As age increased, observed TCR beta diversity per million T cells dropped in a roughly linear way, and a significant reduction was already evident by age about 40. Observed TCR beta diversity correlated strongly with the percentage of naive T cells measured by flow cytometry. The CMV infection status of donors was not known, potentially confounding age-related changes in expanded clonotypes.

Donors were roughly 40 systemically healthy Caucasian individuals from Russia aged roughly 6 to 95 years. Roughly 10 milliliters of peripheral blood were collected from each donor into EDTA-treated Vacutainer tubes. PBMCs were isolated by Ficoll-Paque density-gradient centrifugation, with at least 7 million obtained per sample. Trizol reagent was used to extract total RNA from the PBMCs, yielding at least 5.5 micrograms per sample. The percentages of naive CD45RAhigh/CD27high T cells were determined by flow cytometry on a PBMC aliquot from every donor. The material sequenced was blood. The rearranged segments are TRBV6-1 and TRBJ1-5; 9 of the junction bases match TRBD1. The receptor was derived from a woman under 40 in good health. The CDR3 protein is CASKAGTGTQPQHF. The DNA sequence is TGTGCCAGCAAAGCCGGGACAGGGACTCAGCCCCAGCATTTT.